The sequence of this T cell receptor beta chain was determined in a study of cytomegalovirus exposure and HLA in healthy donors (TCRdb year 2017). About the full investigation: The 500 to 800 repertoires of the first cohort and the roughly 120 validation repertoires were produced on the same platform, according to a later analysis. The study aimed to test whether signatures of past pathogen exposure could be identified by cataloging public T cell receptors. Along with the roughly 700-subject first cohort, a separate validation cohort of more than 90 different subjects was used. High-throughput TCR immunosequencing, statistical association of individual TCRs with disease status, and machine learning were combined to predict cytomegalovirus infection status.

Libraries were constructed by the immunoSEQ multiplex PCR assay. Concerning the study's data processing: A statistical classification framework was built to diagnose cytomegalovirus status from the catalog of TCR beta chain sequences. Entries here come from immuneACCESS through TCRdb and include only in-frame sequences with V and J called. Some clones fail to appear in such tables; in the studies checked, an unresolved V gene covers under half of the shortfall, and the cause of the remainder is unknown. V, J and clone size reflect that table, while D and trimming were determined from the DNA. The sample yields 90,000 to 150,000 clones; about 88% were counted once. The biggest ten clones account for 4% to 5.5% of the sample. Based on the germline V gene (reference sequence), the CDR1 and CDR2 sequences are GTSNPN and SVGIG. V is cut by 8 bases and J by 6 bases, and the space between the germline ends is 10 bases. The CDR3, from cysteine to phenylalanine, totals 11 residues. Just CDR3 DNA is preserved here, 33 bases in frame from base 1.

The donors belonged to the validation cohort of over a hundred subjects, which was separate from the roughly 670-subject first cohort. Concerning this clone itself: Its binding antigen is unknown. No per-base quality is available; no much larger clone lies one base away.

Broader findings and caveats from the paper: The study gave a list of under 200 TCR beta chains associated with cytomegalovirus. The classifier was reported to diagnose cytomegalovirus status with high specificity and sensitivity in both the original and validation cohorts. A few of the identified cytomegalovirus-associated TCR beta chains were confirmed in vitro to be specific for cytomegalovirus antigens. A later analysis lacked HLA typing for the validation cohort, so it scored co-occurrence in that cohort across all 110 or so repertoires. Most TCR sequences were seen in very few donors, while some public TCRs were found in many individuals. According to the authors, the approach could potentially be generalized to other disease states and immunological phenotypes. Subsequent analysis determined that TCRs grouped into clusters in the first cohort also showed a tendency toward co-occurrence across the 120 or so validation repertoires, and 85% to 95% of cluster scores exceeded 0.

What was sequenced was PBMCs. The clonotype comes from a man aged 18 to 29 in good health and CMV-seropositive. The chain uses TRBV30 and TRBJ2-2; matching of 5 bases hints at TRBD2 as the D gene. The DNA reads TGTGCCCTAATGAGGGCCGGGGAGCTGTTTTTT. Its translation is CALMRAGELFF.